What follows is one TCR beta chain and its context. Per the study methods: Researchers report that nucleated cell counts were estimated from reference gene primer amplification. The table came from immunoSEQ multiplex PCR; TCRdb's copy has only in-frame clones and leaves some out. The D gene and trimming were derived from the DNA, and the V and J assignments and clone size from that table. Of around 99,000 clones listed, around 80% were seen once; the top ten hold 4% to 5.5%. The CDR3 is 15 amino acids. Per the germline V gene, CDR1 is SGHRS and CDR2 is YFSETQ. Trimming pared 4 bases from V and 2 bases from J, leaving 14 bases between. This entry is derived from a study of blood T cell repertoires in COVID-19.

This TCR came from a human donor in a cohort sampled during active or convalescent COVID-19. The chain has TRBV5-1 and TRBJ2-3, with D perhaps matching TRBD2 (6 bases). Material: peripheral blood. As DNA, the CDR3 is TGCGCCAGCAGCGGCGGGCGGGGCCACACAGATACGCAGTATTTT. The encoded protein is CASSGGRGHTDTQYF.